Each of the 26 T cell receptor beta chains below was sequenced from the same sample in a study of T cells in Graves' hyperthyroidism and ophthalmopathy. TCR beta CDR3 region amplification was performed from RNA transcripts. HTBI primers drove first-round RT-PCR of the TCR CDR3. TCRdb called the multiplex PCR reads again in MiXCR, with one record for every CDR3 protein. The sample lists roughly 570,000 distinct CDR3 sequences, 46% occurring once. What was sequenced was peripheral blood or thyroid tissue (not recorded which). The receptors stem from a woman aged 18-29 years with Graves' hyperthyroidism.

This sequence joins TRBV9 and TRBJ2-4; possibly TRBD2 for D (7 bases). Germline CDR1 reads SGDLS; CDR2 reads YYNGEE. The CDR3 covers 14 residues. Trimming pared 6 bases from V and 1 base from J, leaving 11 bases between. In DNA form, the CDR3 reads TGTGCCAGCAATGGGGGGGCGGCCAAAAACATTCAGTACTTC. It codes for CASNGGAAKNIQYF.

This clonotype was detected only once. The chain has TRBV4-3 and TRBJ2-2, with 7 bases lining up with TRBD1. V gave up 0 bases and J gave up 2 bases; unmatched junction bases: 6. Germline-derived CDR1 and CDR2 are LGHNA and YSLEER. The CDR3 is 17 residues long. The CDR3 spells CASSQDDRVGNTGELFF. The CDR3 bases are TGCGCCAGCAGCCAAGACGACAGGGTTGGAAACACCGGGGAGCTGTTTTTT.

This clonotype was observed many times. V and J are TRBV9 and TRBJ2-2; D perhaps matches TRBD1 (6 bases). The CDR3 runs to 15 residues. Germline-derived CDR1 and CDR2 are SGDLS and YYNGEE. V gave up 3 bases and J gave up 2 bases, with 11 bases separating them. The CDR3 DNA reads as TGTGCCAGCAGCGCCCAGGACAGAAACACCGGGGAGCTGTTTTTT. Its protein product is CASSAQDRNTGELFF.

This clonotype was seen at least ten times. V and J are TRBV7-9 and TRBJ2-2, with 9 bases lining up with TRBD2. CDR1 SEHNR and CDR2 FQNEAQ come from the germline V gene (reference sequence). The ends lost 4 bases at V and 3 bases at J; junction bases unmatched: 12. CDR3 size: 18 residues. The CDR3 nucleotides read TGTGCCAGCAGCTCCGCCGGGGTTATAGCGGGAGACACCGGGGAGCTGTTTTTT. Its translation: CASSSAGVIAGDTGELFF.

With respect to this clonotype: A junction boundary mismatches the germline segment, possibly from a read error. The gene calls are TRBV7-7 and TRBJ2-5; a possible D gene is TRBD2 (6 bases). There are 14 residues in the CDR3. Germline CDR1 reads SSHAT; CDR2 reads FNYEAQ (reference sequence). The CDR3 region has the DNA TGTGCTAGCAGCGTTCAGACTAGTCAAGAGACCCAGTACTTC. It codes for CASSVQTSQETQYF. Using reference TRBV7-7 and TRBJ2-5 for the parts outside the CDR3, the full variable domain is GAGVSQSPRYKVTKRGQDVTLRCDPISSHATLYWYQQALGQGPEFLTYFNYEAQPDKSGLPSDRFSAERPEGSISTLTIQRTEQRDSAMYRCASSVQTSQETQYFGPGTRLLVL.

This chain links TRBV29-1 with TRBJ2-7; D is possibly TRBD1 (6 bases). Between the trimmed V and J ends, which lost 7 bases and 7 bases, there was a span of 26 bases. The germline CDR1 and CDR2 sequences are SQVTM and ANQGSEA. The CDR3 is made up of 15 amino acids. CDR3 sequence reads: CSASSLELTGREQYF. Written as DNA, the CDR3 is TGCAGCGCCAGCAGCTTGGAGCTTACAGGGAGAGAGCAGTACTTC.

V usage is TRBV5-1 and J usage is TRBJ2-3; 8 positions match TRBD1. The CDR3 loop spans 16 amino acids. Germline CDR1 reads SGHRS; CDR2 reads YFSETQ. The trim removed 1 base at V and 5 bases at J, leaving 9 bases unmatched. DNA of the CDR3: TGCGCCAGCAGCTTGCAAGGGACAGGCGGTGGAGATACGCAGTATTTT. This gives the protein CASSLQGTGGGDTQYF.

This chain uses TRBV29-1 with TRBJ1-1; 7 bases are shared with TRBD1. The CDR3 loop spans 15 amino acids. CDR1 is SQVTM and CDR2 is ANQGSEA in the germline V gene. J gave up 1 base and V 3 bases, and 8 bases lay outside the gene matches. The CDR3 protein is CSVDQHTGENTEAFF. CDR3 nucleotides: TGCAGCGTTGACCAACATACAGGGGAGAACACTGAAGCTTTCTTT.

This clonotype was seen ten or more times. The V call is TRBV3-1, the J call TRBJ2-7, with TRBD2 matching 9 bases. The CDR3 loop spans 15 amino acids. Unmatched junction bases numbered 14, after V lost 4 bases and J lost 10 bases. Looked up from germline, CDR1 is LGHDT and CDR2 is YNNKEL (reference sequence). CDR3: CASSPRTSVLLSQYF. In DNA form, the CDR3 reads TGTGCCAGCAGCCCGCGGACTAGCGTTCTCCTCTCACAGTACTTC.

This clonotype was seen a handful of times. The V gene is TRBV5-1, the J gene TRBJ2-3; maybe TRBD2 (5 bases). CDR3 length: 14 amino acids. The V and J ends lost 0 bases and 1 base respectively, with 6 bases between them. From germline, CDR1 is SGHRS and CDR2 YFSETQ. The CDR3 spells CASSLGGRTDTQYF. The CDR3 DNA sequence: TGCGCCAGCAGCTTGGGAGGGCGCACAGATACGCAGTATTTT.

A few counts support this clonotype. The genes are TRBV2 and TRBJ2-7; TRBD1 matches at 7 bases. The end of the DNA fits TRBJ2-1 better, so the J call may be wrong. The CDR3 runs to 14 residues. Germline CDR1 reads SNHLY; CDR2 reads FYNNEI. CDR3 sequence reads: CASNQGGRYNEQFF. The CDR3 DNA follows: TGTGCCAGCAACCAAGGGGGCAGATACAATGAGCAGTTCTTC.

This clonotype was found many times. CDR3 in DNA: TGCAGCGTTTACGGGACAGGGAAGAACACCGGGGAGCTGTTTTTT. As protein: CSVYGTGKNTGELFF. The chain recombines TRBV29-1 with TRBJ2-2; 9 nucleotides match TRBD1. CDR1 and CDR2 (germline): SQVTM, ANQGSEA. Losses at the gene ends were 5 bases for V and 1 base for J; bases not matched to a gene: 5. This CDR3 has 15 residues.

Regarding this clonotype: This sequence may be a read error, since a much larger clone differs from it by one base. The chain joins TRBV28 to TRBJ2-5; no clear D gene. The CDR3 length is 13 residues. Germline values: CDR1 MDHEN, CDR2 SYDVKM. Deletions cut 6 bases from V and 2 bases from J, with 10 bases between. The chain's CDR3 is CASRSTPQETQYF. The CDR3 nucleotides read TGTGCCAGCAGATCTACCCCACAAGAGACCCAGTACTTC. Full variable domain (missing parts from reference TRBV28 and TRBJ2-5): DVKVTQSSRYLVKRTGEKVFLECVQDMDHENMFWYRQDPGLGLRLIYFSYDVKMKEKGDIPEGYSVSREKKERFSLILESASTNQTSMYLCASRSTPQETQYFGPGTRLLVL.

The gene calls are TRBV2 and TRBJ2-5; 8 nucleotides match TRBD1. Germline CDR1 and CDR2: SNHLY and FYNNEI. CDR3 length: 13 amino acids. V lost 6 bases, J lost 9 bases, and 9 bases stayed unmatched. CDR3 nucleotides: TGTGCCAGCAGGGACCAGGGGGCCCAGCCCCAGTACTTC. It codes for CASRDQGAQPQYF. Full variable domain (rest looked up from reference TRBV2 and TRBJ2-5): EPEVTQTPSHQVTQMGQEVILRCVPISNHLYFYWYRQILGQKVEFLVSFYNNEISEKSEIFDDQFSVERPDGSNFTLKIRSTKLEDSAMYFCASRDQGAQPQYFGPGTRLLVL.

This clonotype was observed many times. V gene TRBV15 combines with J gene TRBJ2-7, with 8 bases fitting TRBD1. This CDR3 comprises 15 residues. Germline values: CDR1 LNHNV, CDR2 YYDKDF (reference sequence). With V trimmed by 0 bases and J by 5 bases, 6 bases remained unmatched. CDR3 sequence: CATSRDQGAFNEQYF. CDR3 DNA sequence: TGTGCCACCAGCAGAGATCAGGGGGCATTCAACGAGCAGTACTTC.

J is TRBJ2-7 and V is TRBV24-1, with 13 bases identical to TRBD2. The V and J ends lost 11 bases and 7 bases, in that order; junction bases with no gene match: 7. The length of the CDR3 is 13 residues. The V gene's germline CDR1 is KGHDR and CDR2 SFDVKD. CDR3 protein: CASGLAGDNEQYF. CDR3 in DNA: TGTGCCAGCGGACTAGCGGGGGACAATGAGCAGTACTTC.

The chain uses TRBV29-1 and TRBJ2-7; a weak D match, TRBD1 (5 bases). Germline-derived CDR1 and CDR2 are SQVTM and ANQGSEA. The CDR3 is made up of 14 amino acids. V dropped 0 bases and J dropped 4 bases, with 13 bases sitting between them. CDR3: CSVEEQDRQYEQYF. The CDR3 DNA is TGCAGCGTTGAAGAACAGGACCGACAGTACGAGCAGTACTTC.

This clonotype was recorded many times. V and J are TRBV12-3 or TRBV12-4 and TRBJ2-6; perhaps TRBD2 as D (6 bases). The CDR3 runs 17 residues. Trimming removed 5 bases at V and 0 bases at J, with 14 bases between. CDR3 in DNA: TGTGCCAGCAGTGCCCGGGACTCCTACTCTGGGGCCAACGTCCTGACTTTC. It codes for CASSARDSYSGANVLTF.

The V and J genes are TRBV27 and TRBJ1-1; D is uncertain. Trimming removed 0 bases from V and 7 bases from J, with 15 bases in between. The CDR3 runs to 15 residues. Germline loops: CDR1 MNHEY, CDR2 SMNVEV (reference sequence). The CDR3 here is CASSLSITGLVEAFF. CDR3 nucleotide sequence: TGTGCCAGCAGTTTATCGATAACCGGACTAGTTGAAGCTTTCTTT.

Notes on this clonotype: A much larger clone lies one base from this, so it may be a read error. The chain uses TRBV7-9 and TRBJ2-5, with 7 bases fitting TRBD2. V shed 5 bases, J shed 4 bases, and the junction held 16 bases outside the gene matches. CDR3 length: 17 amino acids. Looked up from germline, CDR1 is SEHNR and CDR2 is FQNEAQ (reference sequence). For the CDR3, the DNA is TGTGCCAGCAGCCCTAGACAGCATAGCGGGCCCGTAGAGACCCAGTACTTC. The encoded protein is CASSPRQHSGPVETQYF.

This clonotype was recorded many times. The rearrangement joins TRBV5-1 to TRBJ2-7; D is undetermined. CDR3 size: 12 residues. Germline CDR1 and CDR2: SGHRS and YFSETQ. V was cut by 2 bases and J by 2 bases, with 5 bases left in between. The CDR3 spells CASSFRPYEQYF. CDR3 bases: TGCGCCAGCAGCTTTAGACCCTACGAGCAGTACTTC.

The chain is built from TRBV9 and TRBJ1-5; no clear D. Trimming cost V 4 bases and J 11 bases, with 22 bases left between them. Germline lookup yields CDR1 SGDLS and CDR2 YYNGEE. CDR3 length: 15 amino acids. The CDR3: CASSSPREAQETQHF. The CDR3 DNA is TGTGCCAGCAGCTCTCCACGGGAAGCGCAAGAGACCCAGCATTTT.

This chain connects TRBV10-3 to TRBJ1-4; tentative D call: TRBD1 (5 bases). Germline V gene sequence: CDR1 ENHRY, CDR2 SYGVKD. V was trimmed by 7 bases and J by 5 bases, leaving 26 bases between them. The CDR3 loop spans 18 amino acids. CDR3 protein: CAIKGDSTDTQRNEKLFF. CDR3 in DNA: TGTGCCATCAAAGGCGACAGCACAGATACGCAGAGAAATGAAAAACTGTTTTTT.

This clonotype appeared many times. V is TRBV6-6 and J is TRBJ2-7, with TRBD2 matching over 8 bases. The V and J ends lost 2 bases and 0 bases, in that order; junction bases with no gene match: 0. The CDR3 spans 14 residues. Germline V gene data show CDR1 as MNHNY and CDR2 as SVGAGI (reference sequence). DNA of the CDR3: TGTGCCAGCAGTTACGGGACTAGCTCCTACGAGCAGTACTTC. It translates to CASSYGTSSYEQYF.

This clonotype was observed many times. The chain couples TRBV4-1 to TRBJ1-2, with 7 bases matching TRBD1. Germline values: CDR1 MGHRA, CDR2 YSYEKL. V was pared by 3 bases and J by 4 bases, with 5 bases of the junction left unmatched. There are 14 residues in the CDR3. CDR3 residues: CASSQTGKRYGYTF. CDR3 DNA sequence: TGCGCCAGCAGCCAGACAGGGAAGCGCTATGGCTACACCTTC.

CDR3 amino acids: CASSLMGTGGAATEAFF. The CDR3 nucleotides are TGTGCCAGCAGCTTAATGGGGACAGGGGGGGCGGCGACTGAAGCTTTCTTT. The rearrangement joins TRBV7-9 to TRBJ1-1; TRBD1 matches 11 bases. V dropped 2 bases and J dropped 5; count of bases not matched to a gene: 10. The CDR3 loop spans 17 amino acids. Germline CDR1 SEHNR, CDR2 FQNEAQ (reference sequence).